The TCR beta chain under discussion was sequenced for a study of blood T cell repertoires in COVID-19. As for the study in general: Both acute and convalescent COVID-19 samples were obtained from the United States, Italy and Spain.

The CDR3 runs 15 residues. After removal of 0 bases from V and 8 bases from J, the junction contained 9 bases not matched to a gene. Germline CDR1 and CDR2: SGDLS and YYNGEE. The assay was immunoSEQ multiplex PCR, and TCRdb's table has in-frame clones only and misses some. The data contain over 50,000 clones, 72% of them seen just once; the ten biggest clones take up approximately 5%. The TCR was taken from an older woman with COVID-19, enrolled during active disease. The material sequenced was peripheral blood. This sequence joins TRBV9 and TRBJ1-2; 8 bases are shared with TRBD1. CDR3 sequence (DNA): TGTGCCAGCAGCGTAGCAACGCAGGGGGCGAAAGGCTACACCTTC. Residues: CASSVATQGAKGYTF.